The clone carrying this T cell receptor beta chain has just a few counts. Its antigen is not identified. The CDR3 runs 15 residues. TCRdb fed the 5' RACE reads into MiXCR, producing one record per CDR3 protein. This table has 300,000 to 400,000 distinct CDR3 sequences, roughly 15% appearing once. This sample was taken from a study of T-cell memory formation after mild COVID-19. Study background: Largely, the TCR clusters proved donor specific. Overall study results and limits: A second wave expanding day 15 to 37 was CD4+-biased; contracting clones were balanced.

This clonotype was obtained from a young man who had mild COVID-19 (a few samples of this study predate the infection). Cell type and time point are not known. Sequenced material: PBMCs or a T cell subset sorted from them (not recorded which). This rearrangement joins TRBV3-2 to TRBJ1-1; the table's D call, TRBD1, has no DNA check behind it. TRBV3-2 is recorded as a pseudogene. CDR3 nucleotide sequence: TGTGCCAGCAGCCCCCAGGGACAGGGAGACACTGAAGCTTTCTTT. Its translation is CASSPQGQGDTEAFF.